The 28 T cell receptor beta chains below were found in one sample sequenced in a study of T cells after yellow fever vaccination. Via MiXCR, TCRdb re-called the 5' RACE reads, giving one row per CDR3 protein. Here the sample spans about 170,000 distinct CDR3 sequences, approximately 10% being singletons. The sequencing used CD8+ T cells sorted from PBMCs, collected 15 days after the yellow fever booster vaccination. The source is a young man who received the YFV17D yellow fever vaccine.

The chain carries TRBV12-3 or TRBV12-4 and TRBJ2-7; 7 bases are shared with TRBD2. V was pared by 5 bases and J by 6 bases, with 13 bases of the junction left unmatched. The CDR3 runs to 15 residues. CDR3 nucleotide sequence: TGTGCCAGCAGTCACCGCGGGGGTCAGCGCCGCGAGCAGTACTTC. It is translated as CASSHRGGQRREQYF.

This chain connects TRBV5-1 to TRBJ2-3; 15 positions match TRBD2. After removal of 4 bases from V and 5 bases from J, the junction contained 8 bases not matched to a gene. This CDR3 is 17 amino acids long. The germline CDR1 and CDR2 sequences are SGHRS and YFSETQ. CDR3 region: CASSRDGTSGGRDTQYF. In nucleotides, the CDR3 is TGCGCCAGCAGCCGCGATGGGACTAGCGGGGGGAGAGATACGCAGTATTTT.

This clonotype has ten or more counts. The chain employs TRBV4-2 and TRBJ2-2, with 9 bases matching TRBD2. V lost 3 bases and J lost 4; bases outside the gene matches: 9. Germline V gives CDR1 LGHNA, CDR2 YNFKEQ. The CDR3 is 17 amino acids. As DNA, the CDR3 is TGTGCCAGCAGCCACGTTGGAGCGGGGGGCCTCACCGGGGAGCTGTTTTTT. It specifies CASSHVGAGGLTGELFF.

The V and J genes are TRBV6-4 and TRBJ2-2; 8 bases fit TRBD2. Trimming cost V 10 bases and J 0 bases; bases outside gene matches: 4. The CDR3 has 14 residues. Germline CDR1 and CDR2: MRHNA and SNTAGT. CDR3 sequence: CATGGDANTGELFF. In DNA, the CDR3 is TGTGCCACCGGGGGGGACGCGAACACCGGGGAGCTGTTTTTT.

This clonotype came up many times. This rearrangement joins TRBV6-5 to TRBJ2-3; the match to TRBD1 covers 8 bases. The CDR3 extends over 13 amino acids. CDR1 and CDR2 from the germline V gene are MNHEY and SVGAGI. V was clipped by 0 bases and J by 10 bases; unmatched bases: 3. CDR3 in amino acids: CASSYSTGVAQYF. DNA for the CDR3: TGTGCCAGCAGTTACTCGACAGGGGTGGCGCAGTATTTT.

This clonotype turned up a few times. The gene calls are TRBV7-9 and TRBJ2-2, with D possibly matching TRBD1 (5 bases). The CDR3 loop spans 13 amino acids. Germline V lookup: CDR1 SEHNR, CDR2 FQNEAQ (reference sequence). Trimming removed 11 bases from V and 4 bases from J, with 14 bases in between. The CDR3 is CAPKRQGTGELFF. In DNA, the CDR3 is TGTGCCCCCAAACGGCAGGGCACCGGGGAGCTGTTTTTT.

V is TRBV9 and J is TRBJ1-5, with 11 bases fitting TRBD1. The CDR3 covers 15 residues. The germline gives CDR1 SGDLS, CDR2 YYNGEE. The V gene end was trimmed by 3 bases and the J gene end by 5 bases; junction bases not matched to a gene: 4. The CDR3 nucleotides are TGTGCCAGCAGCGAGGGACAGGGGGAAGATCAGCCCCAGCATTTT. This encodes CASSEGQGEDQPQHF.

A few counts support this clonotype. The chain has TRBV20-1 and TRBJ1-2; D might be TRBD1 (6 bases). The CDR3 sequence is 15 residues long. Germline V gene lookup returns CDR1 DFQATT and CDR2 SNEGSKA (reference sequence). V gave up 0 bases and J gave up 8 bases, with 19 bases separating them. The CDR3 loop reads CSARDPYAGVGGYTF. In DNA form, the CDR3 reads TGCAGTGCTAGAGATCCATATGCAGGGGTTGGCGGCTACACCTTC.

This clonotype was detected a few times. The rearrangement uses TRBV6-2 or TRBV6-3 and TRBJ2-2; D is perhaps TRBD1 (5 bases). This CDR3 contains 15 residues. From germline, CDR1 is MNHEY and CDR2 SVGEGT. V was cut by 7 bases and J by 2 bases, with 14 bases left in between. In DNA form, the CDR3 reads TGTGCCAGCACTCTGTGGGGCAGCAACACCGGGGAGCTGTTTTTT. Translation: CASTLWGSNTGELFF.

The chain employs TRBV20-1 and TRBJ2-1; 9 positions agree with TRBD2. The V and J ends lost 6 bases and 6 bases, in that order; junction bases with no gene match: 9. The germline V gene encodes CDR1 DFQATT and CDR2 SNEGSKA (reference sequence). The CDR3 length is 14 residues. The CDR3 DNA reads TGCAGTGCCAAGAGCGGGGGGTGGGGCAATGAGCAGTTCTTC. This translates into CSAKSGGWGNEQFF.

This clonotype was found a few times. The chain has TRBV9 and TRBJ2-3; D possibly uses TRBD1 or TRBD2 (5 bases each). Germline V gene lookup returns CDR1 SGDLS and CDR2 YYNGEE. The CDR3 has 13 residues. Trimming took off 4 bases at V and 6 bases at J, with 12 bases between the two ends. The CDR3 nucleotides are TGTGCCAGCAGCCCCGGGGCCCCCGATACGCAGTATTTT. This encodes CASSPGAPDTQYF. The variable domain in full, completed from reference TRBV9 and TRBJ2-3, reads DSGVTQTPKHLITATGQRVTLRCSPRSGDLSVYWYQQSLDQGLQFLIQYYNGEERAKGNILERFSAQQFPDLHSELNLSSLELGDSALYFCASSPGAPDTQYFGPGTRLTVL.

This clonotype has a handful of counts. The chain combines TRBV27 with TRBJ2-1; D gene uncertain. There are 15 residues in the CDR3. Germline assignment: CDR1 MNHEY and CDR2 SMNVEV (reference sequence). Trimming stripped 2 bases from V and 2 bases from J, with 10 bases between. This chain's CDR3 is CASSLGVEPYNEQFF. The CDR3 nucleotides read TGTGCCAGCAGTTTAGGGGTGGAACCCTACAATGAGCAGTTCTTC.

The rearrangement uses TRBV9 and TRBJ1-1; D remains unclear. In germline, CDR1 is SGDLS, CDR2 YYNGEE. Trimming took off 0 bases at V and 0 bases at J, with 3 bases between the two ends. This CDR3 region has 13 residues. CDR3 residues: CASSVDVNTEAFF. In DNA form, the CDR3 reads TGTGCCAGCAGCGTAGACGTGAACACTGAAGCTTTCTTT.

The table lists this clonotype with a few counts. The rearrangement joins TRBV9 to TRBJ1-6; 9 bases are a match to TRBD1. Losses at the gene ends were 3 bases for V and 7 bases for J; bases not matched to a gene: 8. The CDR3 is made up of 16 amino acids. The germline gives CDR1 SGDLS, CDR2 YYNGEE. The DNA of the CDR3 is TGTGCCAGCAGCGCCCGGGACAGGGTCCCCAATTCACCCCTCCACTTT. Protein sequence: CASSARDRVPNSPLHF.

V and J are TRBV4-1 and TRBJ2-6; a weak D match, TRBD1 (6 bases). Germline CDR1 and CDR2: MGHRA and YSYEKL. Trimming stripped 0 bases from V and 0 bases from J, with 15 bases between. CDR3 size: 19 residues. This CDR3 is CASSQEVQQGHSGANVLTF. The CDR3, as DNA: TGCGCCAGCAGCCAAGAGGTTCAACAGGGCCACTCTGGGGCCAACGTCCTGACTTTC.

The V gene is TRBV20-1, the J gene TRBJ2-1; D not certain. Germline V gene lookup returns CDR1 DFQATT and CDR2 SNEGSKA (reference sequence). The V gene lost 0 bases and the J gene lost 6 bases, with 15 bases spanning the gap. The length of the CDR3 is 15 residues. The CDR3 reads CSARDSGFVGNEQFF. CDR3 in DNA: TGCAGTGCTAGAGATTCGGGCTTTGTCGGCAATGAGCAGTTCTTC.

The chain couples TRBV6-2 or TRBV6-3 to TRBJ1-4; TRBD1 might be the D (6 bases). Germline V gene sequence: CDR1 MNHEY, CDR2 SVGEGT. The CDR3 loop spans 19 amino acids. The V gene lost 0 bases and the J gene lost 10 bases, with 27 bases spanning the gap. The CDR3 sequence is CASSYSPSLWEGEKRKLFF. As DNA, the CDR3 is TGTGCCAGCAGTTACTCGCCTTCGCTATGGGAGGGGGAGAAAAGAAAACTGTTTTTT.

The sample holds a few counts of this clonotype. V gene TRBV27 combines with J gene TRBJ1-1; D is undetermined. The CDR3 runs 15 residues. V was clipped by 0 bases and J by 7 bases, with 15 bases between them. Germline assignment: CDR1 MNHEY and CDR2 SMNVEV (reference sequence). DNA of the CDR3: TGTGCCAGCAGTTTATCTACCCGTCGGGATGGTGAAGCTTTCTTT. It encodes CASSLSTRRDGEAFF.

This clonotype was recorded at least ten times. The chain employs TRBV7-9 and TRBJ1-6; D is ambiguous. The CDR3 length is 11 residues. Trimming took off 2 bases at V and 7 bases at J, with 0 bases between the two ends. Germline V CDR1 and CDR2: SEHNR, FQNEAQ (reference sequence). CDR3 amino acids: CASSLNSPLHF. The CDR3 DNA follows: TGTGCCAGCAGCTTAAATTCACCCCTCCACTTT. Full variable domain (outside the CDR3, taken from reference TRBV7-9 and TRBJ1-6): DTGVSQNPRHKITKRGQNVTFRCDPISEHNRLYWYRQTLGQGPEFLTYFQNEAQLEKSRLLSDRFSAERPKGSFSTLEIQRTEQGDSAMYLCASSLNSPLHFGNGTRLTVT.

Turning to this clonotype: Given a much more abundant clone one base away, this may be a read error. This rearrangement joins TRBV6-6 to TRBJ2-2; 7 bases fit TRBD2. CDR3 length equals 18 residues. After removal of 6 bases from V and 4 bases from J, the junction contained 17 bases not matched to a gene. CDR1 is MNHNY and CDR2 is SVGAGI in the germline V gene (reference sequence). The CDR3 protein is CASRWNPPLRGTTGELFF. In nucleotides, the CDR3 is TGTGCCAGCAGGTGGAACCCTCCTCTGCGGGGGACCACCGGGGAGCTGTTTTTT.

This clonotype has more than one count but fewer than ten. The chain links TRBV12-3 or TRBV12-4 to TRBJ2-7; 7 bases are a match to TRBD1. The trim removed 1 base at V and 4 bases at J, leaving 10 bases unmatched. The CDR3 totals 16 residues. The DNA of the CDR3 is TGTGCCAGCAGTTTAGGTGGGACAGTTACCTTTTACGAGCAGTACGTC. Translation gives CASSLGGTVTFYEQYV.

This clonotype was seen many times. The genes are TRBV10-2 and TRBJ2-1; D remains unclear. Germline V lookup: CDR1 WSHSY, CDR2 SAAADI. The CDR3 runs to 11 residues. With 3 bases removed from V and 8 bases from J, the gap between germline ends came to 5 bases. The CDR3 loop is CASSDLYEQFF. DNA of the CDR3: TGCGCCAGCAGTGATTTATATGAGCAGTTCTTC.

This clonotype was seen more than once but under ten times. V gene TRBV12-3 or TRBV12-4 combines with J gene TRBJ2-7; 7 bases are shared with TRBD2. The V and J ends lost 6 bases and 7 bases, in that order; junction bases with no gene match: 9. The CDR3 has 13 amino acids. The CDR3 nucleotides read TGTGCCAGCAGCACCTGGGGAGGGGAGGAGCAGTACTTC. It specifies CASSTWGGEEQYF.

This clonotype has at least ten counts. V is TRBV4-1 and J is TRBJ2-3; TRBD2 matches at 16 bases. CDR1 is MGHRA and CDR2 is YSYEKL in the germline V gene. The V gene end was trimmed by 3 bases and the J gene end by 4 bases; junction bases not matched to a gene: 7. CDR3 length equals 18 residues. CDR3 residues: CASSQGLAGGPNADTQYF. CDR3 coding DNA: TGCGCCAGCAGCCAGGGACTAGCGGGGGGGCCTAACGCAGATACGCAGTATTTT.

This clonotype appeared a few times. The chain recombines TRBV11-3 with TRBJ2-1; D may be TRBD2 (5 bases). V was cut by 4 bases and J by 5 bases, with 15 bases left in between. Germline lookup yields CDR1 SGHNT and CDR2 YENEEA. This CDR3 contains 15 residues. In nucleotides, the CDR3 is TGTGCCAGCAGCTCCCCCGGGGTGGGGAACAATGAGCAGTTCTTC. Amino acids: CASSSPGVGNNEQFF.

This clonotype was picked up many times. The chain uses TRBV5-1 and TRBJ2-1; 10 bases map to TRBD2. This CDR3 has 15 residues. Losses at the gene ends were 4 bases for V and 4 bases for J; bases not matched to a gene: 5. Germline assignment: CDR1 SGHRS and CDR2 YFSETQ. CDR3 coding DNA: TGCGCCAGCAGCCAGACTAGCGGGCTTTACAATGAGCAGTTCTTC. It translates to CASSQTSGLYNEQFF.

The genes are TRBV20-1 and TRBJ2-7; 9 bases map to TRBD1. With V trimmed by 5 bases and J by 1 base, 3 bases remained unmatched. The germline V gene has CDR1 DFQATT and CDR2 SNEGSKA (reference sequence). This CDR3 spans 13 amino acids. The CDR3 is CSARGQGSYEQYV. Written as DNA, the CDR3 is TGCAGTGCTCGGGGACAGGGATCCTACGAGCAGTACGTC.

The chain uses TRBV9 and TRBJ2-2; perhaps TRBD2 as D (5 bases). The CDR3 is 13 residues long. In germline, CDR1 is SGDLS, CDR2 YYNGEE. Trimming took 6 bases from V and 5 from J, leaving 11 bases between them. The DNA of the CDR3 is TGTGCCAGCACCCCAGCGGAAACCGGGGAGCTGTTTTTT. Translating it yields CASTPAETGELFF.